Each of the 26 T cell receptor beta chains below was sequenced from the same sample in a study of T-cell reconstitution after alpha-beta-depleted transplantation in children (dated by TCRdb to the mid-2010s). Paper-wide results and their limitations: The frequencies of hyperexpanded clones fell over the following months, and after one year, T-cell counts and TCRbeta diversity were mostly attributed to newly produced T cells.

The treatment or condition label here, explained by the study, means: allogeneic hematopoietic cell transplantation with graft depleted of TCRalphabeta T cells and CD19 B cells. Their cognate antigens are unknown. Library construction relied on PCR. TCRdb lists the instrument as Illumina HiSeq 2500. To normalize quantification of the TCRbeta repertoire, the TCR libraries were built with molecular barcoding that relied on unique molecular identifiers. TCRdb reprocessed the public reads (quality trimming at Q25 with fastp, clone calling with MiXCR) and kept in-frame beta chains. Rows are combined by CDR3 protein, so each entry shows the most common genes and DNA. The sample table contains approximately 300,000 distinct CDR3 sequences; only one count was recorded for over 7.5% of them. The leading ten clones occupy around 9.8% of the sample. Material: peripheral blood, obtained 360 days after TCRalphabeta/CD19-depleted stem cell transplant. These receptors came from a female patient aged 2-10 years who had a stem cell transplant for Fanconi anemia, so the T cells may come from the graft donor.

A word on this clonotype: An end of the junction does not agree with germline; a read error may underlie this. The chain links TRBV20-1 to TRBJ1-3; D is unclear. Per the germline V gene, CDR1 is DFQATT and CDR2 is SNEGSKA (reference sequence). The CDR3 runs to 17 residues. For the CDR3, the DNA is TGCTGTGCTAGAGATCTGGGTGCCCCCGTCTCTGGAAACACCATATATTTT. Translated: CCARDLGAPVSGNTIYF.

This clonotype has ten or more counts. CDR3 coding DNA: TGCAGTGCTAGCTCGGTTGTTGGCACTGAAGCTTTCTTT. Translated: CSASSVVGTEAFF. The chain is built from TRBV20-1 and TRBJ1-1; D is unclear. V was trimmed by 3 bases and J by 4 bases, leaving 12 bases between them. The germline gives CDR1 DFQATT, CDR2 SNEGSKA (reference sequence). CDR3 size: 13 residues.

This clonotype was observed many times. CDR3 sequence (DNA): TGTGCCAGCAGTCCTCACATCCAGACAGTTAGCAATCAGCCCCAGCATTTT. This gives the protein CASSPHIQTVSNQPQHF. The chain couples TRBV12-3 or TRBV12-4 to TRBJ1-5; D is perhaps TRBD1 (5 bases). V lost 5 bases to trimming and J lost 0 bases, with 17 bases between them. The CDR3 is made up of 17 amino acids.

This clonotype was seen repeatedly, ten times or more. CDR3 in amino acids: CAISDGTVNTGELFF. The CDR3 DNA reads as TGTGCCATCAGTGACGGGACTGTGAACACCGGGGAGCTGTTTTTT. This rearrangement joins TRBV10-3 to TRBJ2-2; possible D gene TRBD2, 6 bases. Germline V gene sequence: CDR1 ENHRY, CDR2 SYGVKD. Trimming took off 3 bases at V and 1 base at J, with 9 bases between the two ends. CDR3 length: 15 amino acids.

A few counts support this clonotype. The CDR3 nucleotides read TGTGCCAGCAGCTTAGCGGGGGGGGTGAACAATGAGCAGTTCTTC. It specifies CASSLAGGVNNEQFF. The chain is built from TRBV13 and TRBJ2-1; 8 bases line up with TRBD2. Per the germline V gene, CDR1 is PRHDT and CDR2 is FYEKMQ (reference sequence). This CDR3 region has 15 residues. The trim removed 1 base at V and 5 bases at J, leaving 4 bases unmatched.

This clonotype came up many times. The CDR3, as DNA: TGCAGTGCTAGCTCTAGCGGGAGGTACGACAATGAGCAGTTCTTC. Its translation: CSASSSGRYDNEQFF. This chain connects TRBV20-1 to TRBJ2-1; 11 bases fit TRBD2. V shed 3 bases, J shed 5 bases, and the junction held 6 bases outside the gene matches. CDR3 length: 15 residues. Germline V gene sequence: CDR1 DFQATT, CDR2 SNEGSKA (reference sequence).

This clonotype occurred many times. The chain joins TRBV15 to TRBJ2-2; D possibly corresponds to TRBD1 (5 bases). The germline V gene encodes CDR1 LNHNV and CDR2 YYDKDF (reference sequence). The CDR3 totals 19 residues. V shed 7 bases and J shed 0 bases, with 24 bases lying between them. The CDR3 sequence is CATNHGLGTDSPNTGELFF. For the CDR3, the DNA is TGTGCCACCAATCACGGCCTTGGAACTGACAGCCCGAACACCGGGGAGCTGTTTTTT. Full variable domain (missing parts from reference TRBV15 and TRBJ2-2): DAMVIQNPRYQVTQFGKPVTLSCSQTLNHNVMYWYQQKSSQAPKLLFHYYDKDFNNEADTPDNFQSRRPNTSFCFLDIRSPGLGDTAMYLCATNHGLGTDSPNTGELFFGEGSRLTVL.

This clonotype occurred many times. This chain uses TRBV5-1 with TRBJ2-5, with TRBD1 as a possible D gene (6 bases). Germline loops: CDR1 SGHRS, CDR2 YFSETQ. V lost 1 base and J 2 bases, leaving 9 bases between the germline ends. This CDR3 has 14 residues. This CDR3 reads CASSLPGQQETQYF. The CDR3 region has the DNA TGCGCCAGCAGCTTGCCAGGACAGCAAGAGACCCAGTACTTC.

In this sample, this clonotype turned up many times. The rearrangement joins TRBV5-1 to TRBJ2-7; D uncertain. Trimming cost V 1 base and J 2 bases, with 4 bases left between them. Per germline, CDR1 SGHRS and CDR2 YFSETQ. The CDR3 spans 12 residues. This chain's CDR3 is CASSLPTYEQYF. CDR3 nucleotides: TGCGCCAGCAGCTTGCCAACCTACGAGCAGTACTTC.

The chain is built from TRBV9 and TRBJ1-2, with 9 positions matching TRBD1. V lost 0 bases to trimming and J lost 13 bases; unmatched junction nucleotides: 10. Germline V gene sequence: CDR1 SGDLS, CDR2 YYNGEE. CDR3 size: 14 residues. In DNA, the CDR3 is TGTGCCAGCAGCGTAGGTCCCGGTGGACAGGGGTTCACCTTC. The encoded protein is CASSVGPGGQGFTF. Variable domain in full (rest from reference TRBV9 and TRBJ1-2): DSGVTQTPKHLITATGQRVTLRCSPRSGDLSVYWYQQSLDQGLQFLIQYYNGEERAKGNILERFSAQQFPDLHSELNLSSLELGDSALYFCASSVGPGGQGFTFGSGTRLTVV.

This clonotype was counted only a few times. The V and J genes are TRBV28 and TRBJ2-7; D unclear. CDR3 length: 15 residues. Trimming took off 3 bases at V and 2 bases at J, with 14 bases between the two ends. Germline assignment: CDR1 MDHEN and CDR2 SYDVKM. The CDR3 DNA follows: TGTGCCAGCAGTTTCCAGAAGGGAATTGCCTACGAGCAGTACTTC. Translating it yields CASSFQKGIAYEQYF.

The chain recombines TRBV20-1 with TRBJ1-1; D ambiguous. The V end was cut by 5 bases, the J end by 6 bases, with 16 bases between. Germline values: CDR1 DFQATT, CDR2 SNEGSKA (reference sequence). This CDR3 has 13 amino acids. The CDR3 DNA reads TGCAGTGCTTTTACCGGAAAATTGGCTGAAGCTTTCTTT. Translation gives CSAFTGKLAEAFF.

The table lists this clonotype with a few counts. The chain uses TRBV9 and TRBJ1-3; maybe TRBD1 (5 bases). Per the germline V gene, CDR1 is SGDLS and CDR2 is YYNGEE. V shed 2 bases and J shed 8 bases, with 14 bases lying between them. The CDR3 is made up of 14 amino acids. The DNA for the CDR3 is TGTGCCAGCAGCGTTGGTGCAGCGGGGGACACCATATATTTT. Translating it yields CASSVGAAGDTIYF.

The table lists this clonotype with many counts. The rearrangement joins TRBV4-2 to TRBJ2-2; perhaps TRBD2 as D (7 bases). The CDR3 runs to 14 residues. Trimming removed 1 base at V and 7 bases at J, with 10 bases between. Germline loops: CDR1 LGHNA, CDR2 YNFKEQ. The CDR3 loop reads CASSQVGGHGELFF. The CDR3 DNA is TGTGCCAGCAGCCAAGTCGGGGGGCACGGGGAGCTGTTTTTT.

This clonotype was recorded a few times. CDR3 sequence reads: CASSPTLGLAVSEGTDTQYF. As DNA, the CDR3 is TGTGCCAGCTCACCCACGCTCGGACTAGCGGTCTCCGAGGGCACAGATACGCAGTATTTT. The rearrangement links TRBV18 to TRBJ2-3, with TRBD2 matching 10 bases. Unmatched junction bases numbered 16, after V lost 3 bases and J lost 1 base. Germline loops: CDR1 KGHSH, CDR2 LQKENI. The CDR3 is 20 residues long.

This clonotype was picked up many times. This CDR3 reads CASSPRFFGDEQFF. CDR3 DNA sequence: TGTGCCAGCTCCCCCCGATTTTTCGGAGATGAGCAGTTCTTC. The rearrangement uses TRBV18 and TRBJ2-1; no firm D call. The germline V and J ends were trimmed by 6 bases and 8 bases, with 17 bases remaining between them. The CDR3 contains 14 residues. Germline CDR1 reads KGHSH; CDR2 reads LQKENI.

This clonotype was counted between two and nine times. V gene TRBV6-1 combines with J gene TRBJ2-1, with D possibly called TRBD1 or TRBD2 (6 bases each). The V end was cut by 1 base, the J end by 3 bases, with 13 bases between. From germline, CDR1 is MNHNS and CDR2 SASEGT. The CDR3 is 16 residues long. CDR3 nucleotide sequence: TGTGCCAGCAGTGAAGGGCCTAGGGGGGACTACAATGAGCAGTTCTTC. It yields the protein CASSEGPRGDYNEQFF.

There are many counts of this clonotype. V usage is TRBV7-2 and J usage is TRBJ2-3; 9 nucleotides match TRBD1. The CDR3 contains 15 residues. Looked up from germline, CDR1 is SGHTA and CDR2 is FQGNSA. The ends lost 6 bases at V and 4 bases at J; junction bases unmatched: 8. For the CDR3, the DNA is TGTGCCAGCAGTTCCGGGACAGGGTTCCCAGATACGCAGTATTTT. Its protein is CASSSGTGFPDTQYF.

The sample holds many counts of this clonotype. The chain employs TRBV5-1 and TRBJ2-7; possibly TRBD1 for D (5 bases). Looked up from germline, CDR1 is SGHRS and CDR2 is YFSETQ. The CDR3 covers 13 residues. Between the trimmed V and J ends, which lost 0 bases and 6 bases, there was a span of 10 bases. In DNA, the CDR3 is TGCGCCAGCAGCTTGGCCAGGGCAGGCGAGCAGTACTTC. Protein: CASSLARAGEQYF.

This chain connects TRBV7-9 to TRBJ2-7, with 8 bases that match TRBD2. The CDR3 runs 15 residues. Trimming removed 0 bases from V and 6 bases from J; junction bases left unmatched: 7. From germline, CDR1 is SEHNR and CDR2 FQNEAQ (reference sequence). CDR3 region: CASSLAPGGLGEQYF. DNA for the CDR3: TGTGCCAGCAGCTTAGCGCCGGGGGGGCTCGGCGAGCAGTACTTC.

This clonotype was counted at least ten times. CDR3 nucleotides: TGTGCCAGCAGTTCAGGCGTCGGAGGGACCCAGTACTTC. This encodes CASSSGVGGTQYF. The chain employs TRBV27 and TRBJ2-5; a possible D gene is TRBD2 (5 bases). This CDR3 contains 13 residues. Looked up from germline, CDR1 is MNHEY and CDR2 is SMNVEV (reference sequence). The V end lost 4 bases, the J end lost 7 bases, and 13 bases lay between the germline ends.

The chain joins TRBV12-2 to TRBJ2-1. TRBV12-2 is a pseudogene. This CDR3 region has 14 residues. CDR3 DNA: TGTGCAAGTCGCTGTACTCAGCTCTACAATGAGCAGTTCTTC. Its protein product is CASRCTQLYNEQFF.

V usage is TRBV25-1 and J usage is TRBJ1-3; D is undetermined. The CDR3 length is 15 residues. Trimming shortened V by 1 base and J by 0 bases, and 7 bases separated the two germline ends. Germline CDR1 is MGHDK and CDR2 is SYGVNS. CDR3 loop: CASSEFRLSGNTIYF. CDR3 coding DNA: TGTGCCAGCAGTGAATTTCGGCTCTCTGGAAACACCATATATTTT. Using reference TRBV25-1 and TRBJ1-3 for the parts outside the CDR3, the full variable domain is EADIYQTPRYLVIGTGKKITLECSQTMGHDKMYWYQQDPGMELHLIHYSYGVNSTEKGDLSSESTVSRIRTEHFPLTLESARPSHTSQYLCASSEFRLSGNTIYFGEGSWLTVV.

This chain links TRBV6-5 with TRBJ2-7, with D unresolved. The CDR3 consists of 14 residues. Germline V CDR1 and CDR2: MNHEY, SVGAGI. With 2 bases removed from V and 7 bases from J, the gap between germline ends came to 15 bases. CDR3 sequence: CASSYKQQSIEQYF. CDR3 in DNA: TGTGCCAGCAGTTACAAGCAGCAGAGCATAGAGCAGTACTTC.

This clonotype was recorded a few times. This rearrangement joins TRBV5-6 to TRBJ1-2; TRBD1 might be the D (5 bases). The CDR3 loop spans 13 amino acids. Deletions cut 2 bases from V and 8 bases from J, with 13 bases between. In germline, CDR1 is SGHDT, CDR2 YYEEEE. CDR3: CASSFIDRDGYTF. CDR3 sequence (DNA): TGTGCCAGCAGCTTTATTGACAGAGACGGCTACACCTTC.

This chain uses TRBV7-2 with TRBJ2-5, with no clear D. The CDR3 length is 14 residues. Germline V lookup: CDR1 SGHTA, CDR2 FQGNSA. Trimming pared 2 bases from V and 5 bases from J, leaving 12 bases between. CDR3 sequence (DNA): TGTGCCAGCAGCTTATCCTCCCCCGAGGAGACCCAGTACTTC. Its translation is CASSLSSPEETQYF.